This section outlines one T cell receptor (beta chain) sequence together with its context. Its specificity is unknown. The data are from a study of vaccination and CD4 T cells after COVID-19. Cultured CD4+ T-cell DNA underwent Oncomine TCR Beta short-read sequencing. TCRdb itself ran the PCR reads through MiXCR, one entry per CDR3 protein. The table includes thousands of distinct CDR3 sequences, about 76% detected once. The treatment: approximately 10-day PBMC culture with coronavirus spike peptide pools or control peptides (ViraFEST assay). Sequencing input: CD4+ T cells from blood, cultured in vitro. The sequence derives from a human donor who had recovered from COVID-19.

CDR3 protein: CSALPGAGNQETQYF. The CDR3 bases are TGCAGTGCTTTACCGGGCGCGGGGAACCAAGAGACCCAGTACTTC. The genes are TRBV20-1 and TRBJ2-5; D is perhaps TRBD2 (6 bases). V lost 5 bases, J lost 0 bases, and 16 bases lay in between. Looked up from germline, CDR1 is DFQATT and CDR2 is SNEGSKA (reference sequence). This CDR3 is built from 15 residues.